A selection of T cell receptor beta chains follows, all from one sample in a study of long-term antiretroviral therapy in people with HIV. TCRdb keeps only in-frame clones here, not all; method: immunoSEQ multiplex PCR. The sample lists about 31,000 clones; roughly 83% were seen once. Sequences were derived from unsorted PBMCs, sampled 1.9 years after starting antiretroviral therapy. The receptors come from a young man with HIV. Each CDR3 is given with its conserved first and last residue. The order of the fields is V gene, J gene, D gene, clone size, CDR3 DNA, CDR3 protein. D genes are given only for firm matches. Clone sizes are given selectively: once, few, many, or a class where the clone is expanded.

V: TRBV7-2; J: TRBJ2-1; D: TRBD2; size: .; DNA: TGTGCCAGCAGCTTATCCTCTAGCGGGGGCCGGGGGCAGTTCTTC; CDR3: CASSLSSSGGRGQFF
V: TRBV28; J: TRBJ1-4; D: .; size: .; DNA: TGTGCCAGCAGGACCGGTGCAACTAATGAAAAACTGTTTTTT; CDR3: CASRTGATNEKLFF
V: TRBV18; J: TRBJ2-1; D: .; size: .; DNA: TGTGCCAGCTCACCATCGGGCTCCTACAATGAGCAGTTCTTC; CDR3: CASSPSGSYNEQFF
V: TRBV28; J: TRBJ1-5; D: TRBD1; size: .; DNA: TGTGCCAGCAGCCACAGGGGAGGTGGCAATCAGCCCCAGCATTTT; CDR3: CASSHRGGGNQPQHF
V: TRBV2; J: TRBJ1-6; D: TRBD1; size: .; DNA: TGTGCCAGCAGTGAGACAGGGTATACGGATTCACCCCTCCACTTT; CDR3: CASSETGYTDSPLHF
V: TRBV5-4; J: TRBJ2-5; D: TRBD1; size: .; DNA: TGTGCCAGCAGCCCACGACAGGGGAGAGTCGAGACCCAGTACTTC; CDR3: CASSPRQGRVETQYF
V: TRBV4-1; J: TRBJ1-1; D: .; size: few; DNA: TGCGCCAGCAGCCAACGGACACTTCGGACGGACACTGAAGCTTTCTTT; CDR3: CASSQRTLRTDTEAFF
V: TRBV7-6; J: TRBJ2-3; D: .; size: .; DNA: TGTGCCAGCAGCTTAGTGGGGGCAGATACGCAGTATTTT; CDR3: CASSLVGADTQYF
V: TRBV7-2; J: TRBJ2-3; D: TRBD1; size: .; DNA: TGTGCCAGCAGCTTAGTTGGGACAGGGTTCGCAGATACGCAGTATTTT; CDR3: CASSLVGTGFADTQYF
V: TRBV11-3; J: TRBJ2-3; D: .; size: .; DNA: TGTGCCAGCAGCTCGCGGGCCCAACCAGATACGCAGTATTTT; CDR3: CASSSRAQPDTQYF
V: TRBV5-1; J: TRBJ1-2; D: TRBD1; size: .; DNA: TGCGCCAGCAGCCTTCGGACAGGGTCAAATGGCTACACCTTC; CDR3: CASSLRTGSNGYTF
V: TRBV27; J: TRBJ2-2; D: TRBD2; size: .; DNA: TGTGCCAGCAGATCAAGCGGGGGGGCGACCGGGGAGCTGTTTTTT; CDR3: CASRSSGGATGELFF
V: TRBV7-8; J: TRBJ2-1; D: .; size: .; DNA: TGTGCCAGCACCTTCCTAGGGCCCGGGCGCCTATTTAATGAGCAGTTCTTC; CDR3: CASTFLGPGRLFNEQFF
V: TRBV4-2; J: TRBJ2-2; D: TRBD2; size: .; DNA: TGTGCCAGCAGCCAAGCGGCTAAGCGGGGGGTTGTCGGGGAGCTGTTTTTT; CDR3: CASSQAAKRGVVGELFF
V: TRBV15; J: TRBJ2-2; D: .; size: .; DNA: TGTGCCACCAGCAGCACCCGGGACCTCTCCGGGGAGCTGTTTTTT; CDR3: CATSSTRDLSGELFF
V: TRBV6-5; J: TRBJ1-5; D: .; size: .; DNA: TGTGCCAGCAGTTACTCGATGACGGGGGAACAGCCCCAGCATTTT; CDR3: CASSYSMTGEQPQHF
V: TRBV7-9; J: TRBJ2-7; D: .; size: .; DNA: TGTGCCAGCAGCGCCCCCCGTGAAGCGAGGTTCGAGCAGTACTTC; CDR3: CASSAPREARFEQYF
V: TRBV5-6; J: TRBJ1-5; D: .; size: .; DNA: TGTGCCAGCAGCTTATGGGGAGCGGGCAATCAGCCCCAGCATTTT; CDR3: CASSLWGAGNQPQHF
V: TRBV28; J: TRBJ2-3; D: TRBD2; size: .; DNA: TGTGCCAGCAGTTTCTTCGGGGTAGCGGGGTTACCCACAGATACGCAGTATTTT; CDR3: CASSFFGVAGLPTDTQYF
V: TRBV5-1; J: TRBJ2-2; D: TRBD1; size: .; DNA: TGCGCCAGCAGCTTGGAGTCGGGACAGGGAGGCACCGGGGAGCTGTTTTTT; CDR3: CASSLESGQGGTGELFF
V: TRBV19; J: TRBJ1-5; D: .; size: medium-sized; DNA: TGTGCCAGTACCATCACGGGGTGGGGGCCCCAGCATTTT; CDR3: CASTITGWGPQHF
V: TRBV6-1; J: TRBJ2-7; D: .; size: .; DNA: TGTGCCAGCAGTGATCCCCCTCTGGACGACTACGAGCAGTACTTC; CDR3: CASSDPPLDDYEQYF
V: TRBV4-1; J: TRBJ2-1; D: TRBD2; size: .; DNA: TGCGCCAGCAGCCACGCTAGCGGGGGATACAATGAGCAGTTCTTC; CDR3: CASSHASGGYNEQFF
V: TRBV13; J: TRBJ2-1; D: .; size: once; DNA: TGTGCCAGCAGCTTAGACTATGGTGAGCAGTTCTTC; CDR3: CASSLDYGEQFF
V: TRBV7-9; J: TRBJ1-5; D: .; size: .; DNA: TGTGCCAGCAGCTTAGGACAGAGGGGGAGCAATCAGCCCCAGCATTTT; CDR3: CASSLGQRGSNQPQHF
V: TRBV18; J: TRBJ1-1; D: .; size: .; DNA: TGTGCCAGCTCACCTACCGGGGGGGACACTGAAGCTTTCTTT; CDR3: CASSPTGGDTEAFF
V: TRBV6-1; J: TRBJ2-3; D: .; size: .; DNA: TGTGCCAGCAGTTTAGACCCTAGCACAGATACGCAGTATTTT; CDR3: CASSLDPSTDTQYF
V: TRBV6-1; J: TRBJ2-1; D: .; size: once; DNA: TGTGCCAGCACCCGGGCCCCCTACAATGAGCAGTTCTTC; CDR3: CASTRAPYNEQFF
V: TRBV2; J: TRBJ1-2; D: TRBD1; size: .; DNA: TGTGCCAGCAGTGATAGACAGGGGAGAAACTATGGCTACACCTTC; CDR3: CASSDRQGRNYGYTF
V: TRBV20-1; J: TRBJ2-3; D: .; size: .; DNA: TGCAGTGCGAAGACCGCCGCGCTACCGTATTTT; CDR3: CSAKTAALPYF
V: TRBV6-6; J: TRBJ1-2; D: .; size: .; DNA: TGTGCCAGCAGTCGGACCCAGGCCATAGACGGCTACACCTTC; CDR3: CASSRTQAIDGYTF
V: TRBV18; J: TRBJ1-1; D: .; size: .; DNA: TGTGCCAGCTCGCCAAACTTTTGGGAGGGCACTGAAGCTTTCTTT; CDR3: CASSPNFWEGTEAFF
V: TRBV28; J: TRBJ2-7; D: .; size: few; DNA: TGTGCCACCCAGCCGGGGGGCAGTTACGAGCAGTACTTC; CDR3: CATQPGGSYEQYF
V: TRBV11-2; J: TRBJ2-5; D: TRBD2; size: .; DNA: TGTGCCAGCAGCTTTTTTAGCGGGCAAGAGACCCAGTACTTC; CDR3: CASSFFSGQETQYF
V: TRBV19; J: TRBJ2-5; D: TRBD2; size: once; DNA: TGTGCCAGCACCGGAAATGGGGGACTAGCGGTGCAAGAGACCCAGTACTTC; CDR3: CASTGNGGLAVQETQYF
V: TRBV29-1; J: TRBJ2-1; D: .; size: .; DNA: TGCAGCGTTCTAGGGGTTCTCGATGAGCAGTTCTTC; CDR3: CSVLGVLDEQFF
V: TRBV7-2; J: TRBJ1-4; D: .; size: .; DNA: TGTGCCAGCAGCCCCGACAGACTGGGTGAAAAACTGTTTTTT; CDR3: CASSPDRLGEKLFF
V: TRBV28; J: TRBJ2-3; D: .; size: .; DNA: TGTGCCAGCAGTTCAAGGGGGGGGGCCCCAGATACGCAGTATTTT; CDR3: CASSSRGGAPDTQYF
V: TRBV29-1; J: TRBJ2-7; D: .; size: .; DNA: TGCAGCGCCTTTGGGGCGGCCCGTGGATCCTACGAGCAGTACTTC; CDR3: CSAFGAARGSYEQYF
V: TRBV6-1; J: TRBJ1-6; D: TRBD1; size: .; DNA: TGTGCCAGCAGTGATCGATCCGGGACAGGGGATTCACCCCTCCACTTT; CDR3: CASSDRSGTGDSPLHF
V: TRBV14; J: TRBJ2-1; D: .; size: .; DNA: TGTGCCAGCAGCCGGGCCCCCGGGTTCAATGAGCAGTTCTTC; CDR3: CASSRAPGFNEQFF
V: TRBV14; J: TRBJ2-7; D: .; size: .; DNA: TGTGCCAGCAGCGTAGGGACCGCGGGCGAGCAGTACTTC; CDR3: CASSVGTAGEQYF
V: TRBV11-2; J: TRBJ2-1; D: .; size: few; DNA: TGTGCCAGCAGCTTAGATGTAAGGATGACAAACAATGAGCAGTTCTTC; CDR3: CASSLDVRMTNNEQFF
V: TRBV11-2; J: TRBJ2-2; D: .; size: .; DNA: TGTGCCTGGGGGGCAGAAAAAACGAACACCGGGGAGCTGTTTTTT; CDR3: CAWGAEKTNTGELFF
V: TRBV28; J: TRBJ1-3; D: TRBD1; size: .; DNA: TGTGCCACCCAGGGACAGGGCCTCTCTGGAAACACCATATATTTT; CDR3: CATQGQGLSGNTIYF
V: TRBV9; J: TRBJ1-2; D: TRBD1; size: .; DNA: TGTGCCAGCAGCGTAGGTTCAGGGGGAGGGTATGGCTACACCTTC; CDR3: CASSVGSGGGYGYTF
V: TRBV7-9; J: TRBJ2-1; D: .; size: few; DNA: TGTGCCAGCAGCTTAGGTAGGGTAACCCCCAATGAGCAGTTCTTC; CDR3: CASSLGRVTPNEQFF
V: TRBV9; J: TRBJ1-2; D: .; size: .; DNA: TGTGCCAGCAGCGCCTTCGGAGGGGACAACTATGGCTACACCTTC; CDR3: CASSAFGGDNYGYTF
V: TRBV27; J: TRBJ2-7; D: .; size: once; DNA: TGTGCCAGCAGTTTATCGGGAGGCACGAGCTACGAGCAGTACTTC; CDR3: CASSLSGGTSYEQYF
V: TRBV5-8; J: TRBJ2-7; D: .; size: .; DNA: TGTGCCAGCAGCTCCCGGACAGGGCGGGGAGGGGAGCAGTACTTC; CDR3: CASSSRTGRGGEQYF